These 6 T cell receptor beta chains were all obtained from the same sample, sequenced in a study of Graves' ophthalmopathy and Graves' hyperthyroidism. The study amplified TCR beta CDR3 regions using RNA transcripts. Following a first-round RT-PCR that used HTBI primers, a second-round multiplex PCR was carried out. TCRdb called the multiplex PCR reads again in MiXCR, with one record for every CDR3 protein. The sample has 400,000 or so distinct CDR3 sequences, roughly 15% seen once. The sequenced sample consisted of peripheral blood. The origin of the receptors is an adult woman with stable Graves' hyperthyroidism.

This clonotype was seen only a few times. This chain links TRBV19 with TRBJ1-5; D unresolved. The CDR3 loop spans 12 amino acids. Trimming cost V 0 bases and J 7 bases, with 4 bases left between them. The germline V gene encodes CDR1 LNHDA and CDR2 SQIVND (reference sequence). The CDR3 bases are TGTGCCAGTAGTATAGAAAGACAGCCCCAGCATTTT. Protein: CASSIERQPQHF.

This clonotype has a count of ten or more. The chain combines TRBV12-3 or TRBV12-4 with TRBJ2-6; D is uncertain. V was cut by 7 bases and J by 4 bases, with 11 bases left in between. The CDR3 runs to 14 residues. CDR3 DNA sequence: TGTGCCAGCAATCTCATGGTGGGGGCCAACGTCCTGACTTTC. Translated, it gives CASNLMVGANVLTF.

The table lists this clonotype with many counts. The gene calls are TRBV20-1 and TRBJ1-1, with D unclear. V shed 0 bases and J shed 4 bases, with 6 bases lying between them. Germline CDR1 is DFQATT and CDR2 is SNEGSKA (reference sequence). The CDR3 is made up of 12 amino acids. The CDR3 is CSARDVATEAFF. CDR3 nucleotide sequence: TGCAGTGCTAGAGATGTTGCCACTGAAGCTTTCTTT.

The chain links TRBV20-1 to TRBJ2-5; 9 bases line up with TRBD1. Germline lookup yields CDR1 DFQATT and CDR2 SNEGSKA (reference sequence). V lost 7 bases, J lost 4 bases, and 7 bases stayed unmatched. The CDR3 is 13 amino acids. The DNA for the CDR3 is TGCAGTGGGGCGGGACAGGGTAGAGAGACCCAGTACTTC. Amino acids: CSGAGQGRETQYF.

This rearrangement joins TRBV12-3 or TRBV12-4 to TRBJ2-7; 7 nucleotides line up with TRBD1. This CDR3 has 15 amino acids. The V segment lost 6 bases and the J segment 0 bases; nucleotides outside the gene matches: 8. Written as DNA, the CDR3 is TGTGCCAGCAGCGGATATACAGGGGCCTCCTACGAGCAGTACTTC. Its translation: CASSGYTGASYEQYF.

This clonotype was counted at least ten times. An end of the junction differs from the germline gene, which may be a read error. The chain carries TRBV7-8 and TRBJ2-4, with D possibly TRBD1 on 5 matching bases. CDR1 is SGHVS, CDR2 FQNEAQ, per germline. CDR3 length: 16 amino acids. The chain's CDR3 is CASSLVQGIAKNIKYF. CDR3 sequence (DNA): TGTGCCAGCAGCTTAGTCCAGGGAATAGCCAAAAACATTAAGTACTTC.